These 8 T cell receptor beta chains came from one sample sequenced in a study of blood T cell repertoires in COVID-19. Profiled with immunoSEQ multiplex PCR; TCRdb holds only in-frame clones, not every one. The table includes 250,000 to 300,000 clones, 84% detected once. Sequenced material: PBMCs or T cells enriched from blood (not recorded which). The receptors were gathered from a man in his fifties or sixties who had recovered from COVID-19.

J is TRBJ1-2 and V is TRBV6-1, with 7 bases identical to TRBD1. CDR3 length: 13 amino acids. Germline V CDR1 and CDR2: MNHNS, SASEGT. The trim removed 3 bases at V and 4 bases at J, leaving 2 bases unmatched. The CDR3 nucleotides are TGTGCCAGCAGTGACGGGACAGTCTATGGCTACACCTTC. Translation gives CASSDGTVYGYTF.

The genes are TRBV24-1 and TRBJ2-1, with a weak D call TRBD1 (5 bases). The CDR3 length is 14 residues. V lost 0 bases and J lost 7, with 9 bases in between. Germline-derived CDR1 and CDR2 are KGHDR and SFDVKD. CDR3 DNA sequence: TGTGCCACCAGTGATTTGTGGCAGGGTAATGAGCAGTTCTTC. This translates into CATSDLWQGNEQFF.

In nucleotides, the CDR3 is TGTGCCAGCAGTGGGACAGCGGGCAATCAGCCCCAGCATTTT. Its protein product is CASSGTAGNQPQHF. The chain links TRBV2 to TRBJ1-5, with a weak D call TRBD1 (6 bases). The CDR3 is made up of 14 amino acids. CDR1 SNHLY and CDR2 FYNNEI come from the germline V gene. V shed 4 bases and J shed 2 bases, with 9 bases lying between them.

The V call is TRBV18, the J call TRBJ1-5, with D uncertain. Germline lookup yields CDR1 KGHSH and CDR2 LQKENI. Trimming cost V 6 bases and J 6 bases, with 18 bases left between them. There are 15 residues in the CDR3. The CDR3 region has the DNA TGTGCCAGCTCCCGTATGGAGGTGCGCGGTCAGCCCCAGCATTTT. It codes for CASSRMEVRGQPQHF.

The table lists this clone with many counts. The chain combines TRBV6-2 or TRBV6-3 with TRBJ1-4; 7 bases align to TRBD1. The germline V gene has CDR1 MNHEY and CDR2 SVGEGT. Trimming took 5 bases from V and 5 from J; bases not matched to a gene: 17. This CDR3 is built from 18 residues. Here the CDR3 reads CASSLLLTDRANNEKLFF. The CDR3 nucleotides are TGTGCCAGCAGTCTTCTACTTACCGACAGGGCGAACAATGAAAAACTGTTTTTT.

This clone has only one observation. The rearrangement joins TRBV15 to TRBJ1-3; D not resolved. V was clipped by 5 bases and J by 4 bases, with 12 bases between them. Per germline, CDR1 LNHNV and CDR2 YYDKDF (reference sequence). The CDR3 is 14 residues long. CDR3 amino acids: CATSVVNEGNTIYF. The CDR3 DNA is TGTGCCACCAGCGTGGTAAATGAGGGAAACACCATATATTTT.

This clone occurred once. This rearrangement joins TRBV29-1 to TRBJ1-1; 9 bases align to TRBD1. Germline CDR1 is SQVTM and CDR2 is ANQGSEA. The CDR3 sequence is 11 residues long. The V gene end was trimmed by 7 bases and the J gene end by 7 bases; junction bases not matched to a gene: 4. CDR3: CSADRGDEAFF. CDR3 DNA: TGCAGCGCCGACAGGGGGGATGAAGCTTTCTTT.

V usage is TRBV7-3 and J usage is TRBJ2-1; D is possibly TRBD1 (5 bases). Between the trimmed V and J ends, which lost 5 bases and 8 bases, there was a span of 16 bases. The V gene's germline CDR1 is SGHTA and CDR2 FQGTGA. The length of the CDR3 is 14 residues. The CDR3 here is CASSPRGNRDEQFF. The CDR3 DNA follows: TGTGCCAGCAGCCCAAGGGGAAATCGGGATGAGCAGTTCTTC.